A few counts support the clone carrying this T cell receptor beta chain. As yet, its antigen is unknown. The CDR3 totals 13 residues. Germline V gene lookup returns CDR1 MDHEN and CDR2 SYDVKM. Trimming cost V 8 bases and J 3 bases; bases outside gene matches: 7. The sample is drawn from a study of T cell repertoires in cytomegalovirus infection. Study results and limitations: HLA-C-restricted, CMV-specific TCR beta clonotypes were dominant ex vivo.

MiXCR, applied by TCRdb to the reads, yields one record per CDR3 protein. This table has a few hundred thousand distinct CDR3 sequences, under 25% appearing once. Sequencing used cultured PBMCs, obtained from culture after CMV antigen stimulation. The V and J genes are TRBV28 and TRBJ2-7; 7 bases map to TRBD2. The sequence came from a human donor in good health (CMV status not recorded). Some clones in this sample may be carry-over from other donors' samples. DNA for the CDR3: TGTGCCAGCGGGGTGCGGGAGCGCTACGAGCAGTACTTC. Protein sequence: CASGVRERYEQYF. The full variable domain, completed using reference TRBV28 and TRBJ2-7, is DVKVTQSSRYLVKRTGEKVFLECVQDMDHENMFWYRQDPGLGLRLIYFSYDVKMKEKGDIPEGYSVSREKKERFSLILESASTNQTSMYLCASGVRERYEQYFGPGTRLTVT.